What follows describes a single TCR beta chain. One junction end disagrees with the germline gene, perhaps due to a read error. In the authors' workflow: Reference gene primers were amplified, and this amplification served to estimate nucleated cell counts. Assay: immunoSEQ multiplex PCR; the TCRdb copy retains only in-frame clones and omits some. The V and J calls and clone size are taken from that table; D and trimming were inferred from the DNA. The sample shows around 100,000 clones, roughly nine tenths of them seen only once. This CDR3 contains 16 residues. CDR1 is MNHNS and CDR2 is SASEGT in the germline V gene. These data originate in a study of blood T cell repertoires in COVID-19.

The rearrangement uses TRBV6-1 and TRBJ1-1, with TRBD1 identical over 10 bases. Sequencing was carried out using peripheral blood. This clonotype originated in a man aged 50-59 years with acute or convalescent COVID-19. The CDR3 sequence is CASSEAGTGVVTEAFF. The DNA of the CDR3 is TGTGCCAGCAGCGAAGCCGGGACAGGGGTGGTCACTGAAGCTTTCTTT.